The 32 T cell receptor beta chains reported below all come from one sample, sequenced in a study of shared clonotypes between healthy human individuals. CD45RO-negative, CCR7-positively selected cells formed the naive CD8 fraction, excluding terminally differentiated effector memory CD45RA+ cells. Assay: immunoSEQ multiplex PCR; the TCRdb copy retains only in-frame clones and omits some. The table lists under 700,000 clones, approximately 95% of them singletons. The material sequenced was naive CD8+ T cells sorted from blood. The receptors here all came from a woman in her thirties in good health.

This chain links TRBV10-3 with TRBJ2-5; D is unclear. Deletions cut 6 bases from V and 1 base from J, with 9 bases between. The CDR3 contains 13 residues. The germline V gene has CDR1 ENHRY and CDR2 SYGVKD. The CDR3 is CAIRSEVQETQYF. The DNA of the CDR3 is TGTGCCATCAGATCAGAAGTCCAAGAGACCCAGTACTTC.

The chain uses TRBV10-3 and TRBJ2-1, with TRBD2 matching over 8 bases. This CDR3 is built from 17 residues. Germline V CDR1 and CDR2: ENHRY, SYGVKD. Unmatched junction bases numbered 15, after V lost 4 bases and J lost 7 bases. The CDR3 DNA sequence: TGTGCCATCAGTGGCCCTCTAGGAGTAGCGGGAATGAATGAGCAGTTCTTC. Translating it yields CAISGPLGVAGMNEQFF.

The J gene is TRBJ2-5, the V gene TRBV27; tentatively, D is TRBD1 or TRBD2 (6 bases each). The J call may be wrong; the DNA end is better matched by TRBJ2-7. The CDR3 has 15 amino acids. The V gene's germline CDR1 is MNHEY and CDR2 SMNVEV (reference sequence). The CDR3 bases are TGTGCCCCGCCGCCGGGTCAGGGGAGGTTCCACGAGCAGTACTTC. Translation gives CAPPPGQGRFHEQYF.

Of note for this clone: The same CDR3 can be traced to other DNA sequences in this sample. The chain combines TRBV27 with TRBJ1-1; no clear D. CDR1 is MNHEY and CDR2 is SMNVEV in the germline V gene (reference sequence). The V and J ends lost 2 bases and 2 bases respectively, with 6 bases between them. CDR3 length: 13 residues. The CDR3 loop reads CASSLQANTEAFF. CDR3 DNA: TGTGCCAGCAGTTTACAGGCCAACACTGAAGCTTTCTTT.

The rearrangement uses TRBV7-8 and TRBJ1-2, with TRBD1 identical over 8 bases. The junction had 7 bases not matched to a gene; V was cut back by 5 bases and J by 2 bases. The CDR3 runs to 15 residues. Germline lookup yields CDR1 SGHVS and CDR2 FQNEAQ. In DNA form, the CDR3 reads TGTGCCAGCAGCCACCCCGGACAGGGAAACTATGGCTACACCTTC. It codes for CASSHPGQGNYGYTF.

The CDR3 DNA reads as TGTGCCAGTAGTTTGCCCTTAGCGGGGGAGACCCAGTACTTC. It translates to CASSLPLAGETQYF. The chain couples TRBV19 to TRBJ2-5, with TRBD2 matching over 8 bases. The CDR3 loop spans 14 amino acids. Per germline, CDR1 LNHDA and CDR2 SQIVND (reference sequence). The V segment lost 5 bases and the J segment 5 bases; nucleotides outside the gene matches: 7.

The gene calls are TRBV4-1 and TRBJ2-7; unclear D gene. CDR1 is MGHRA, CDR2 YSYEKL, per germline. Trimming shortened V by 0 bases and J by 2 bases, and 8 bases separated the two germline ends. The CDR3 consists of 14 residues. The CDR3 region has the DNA TGCGCCAGCAGCCAAGAAGGTAATGCCTACGAGCAGTACTTC. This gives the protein CASSQEGNAYEQYF.

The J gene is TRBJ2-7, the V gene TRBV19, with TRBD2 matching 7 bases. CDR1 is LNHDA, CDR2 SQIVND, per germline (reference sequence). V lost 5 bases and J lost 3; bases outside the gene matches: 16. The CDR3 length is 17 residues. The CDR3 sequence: CASSFGTNPTPIYEQYF. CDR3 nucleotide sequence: TGTGCCAGTAGTTTTGGGACTAACCCAACCCCTATCTACGAGCAGTACTTC. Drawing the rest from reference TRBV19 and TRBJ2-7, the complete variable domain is DGGITQSPKYLFRKEGQNVTLSCEQNLNHDAMYWYRQDPGQGLRLIYYSQIVNDFQKGDIAEGYSVSREKKESFPLTVTSAQKNPTAFYLCASSFGTNPTPIYEQYFGPGTRLTVT.

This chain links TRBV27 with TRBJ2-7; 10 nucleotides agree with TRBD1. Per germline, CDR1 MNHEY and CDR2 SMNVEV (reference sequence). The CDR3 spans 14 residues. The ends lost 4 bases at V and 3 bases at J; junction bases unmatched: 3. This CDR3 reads CASSWTGGLYEQYF. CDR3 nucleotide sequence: TGTGCCAGCAGTTGGACAGGGGGTCTCTACGAGCAGTACTTC.

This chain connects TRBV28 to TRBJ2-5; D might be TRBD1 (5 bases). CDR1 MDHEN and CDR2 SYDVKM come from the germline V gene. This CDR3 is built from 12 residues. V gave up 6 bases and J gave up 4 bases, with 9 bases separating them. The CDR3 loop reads CASSRVVETQYF. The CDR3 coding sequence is TGTGCCAGCAGCAGGGTAGTAGAGACCCAGTACTTC.

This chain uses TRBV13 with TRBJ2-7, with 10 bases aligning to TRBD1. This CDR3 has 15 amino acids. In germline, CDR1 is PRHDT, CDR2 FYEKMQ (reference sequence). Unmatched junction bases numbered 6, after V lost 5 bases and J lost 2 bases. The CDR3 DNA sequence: TGTGCCAGCAGCGGACCGGGACAGGGGACCTACGAGCAGTACTTC. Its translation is CASSGPGQGTYEQYF.

Written as DNA, the CDR3 is TGCGCCAGCAGCCTGACTAGCACCGGGGAGCTGTTTTTT. Its protein is CASSLTSTGELFF. The chain couples TRBV10-1 to TRBJ2-2, with D possibly matching TRBD2 (6 bases). Trimming removed 6 bases at V and 4 bases at J, with 9 bases between. Germline V lookup: CDR1 WNHNN, CDR2 SYGVQD (reference sequence). This CDR3 has 13 amino acids.

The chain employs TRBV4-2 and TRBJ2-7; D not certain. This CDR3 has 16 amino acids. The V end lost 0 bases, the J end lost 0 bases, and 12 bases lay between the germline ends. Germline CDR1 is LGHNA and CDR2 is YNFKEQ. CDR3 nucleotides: TGTGCCAGCAGCCAAGATATTCCGGCCAGCTCCTACGAGCAGTACTTC. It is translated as CASSQDIPASSYEQYF.

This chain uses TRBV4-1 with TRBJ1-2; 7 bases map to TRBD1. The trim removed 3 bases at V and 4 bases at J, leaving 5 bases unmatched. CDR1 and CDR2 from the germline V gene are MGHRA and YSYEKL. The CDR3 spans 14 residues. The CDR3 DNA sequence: TGCGCCAGCAGCCAGCCCGGGACAGCCTATGGCTACACCTTC. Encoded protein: CASSQPGTAYGYTF.

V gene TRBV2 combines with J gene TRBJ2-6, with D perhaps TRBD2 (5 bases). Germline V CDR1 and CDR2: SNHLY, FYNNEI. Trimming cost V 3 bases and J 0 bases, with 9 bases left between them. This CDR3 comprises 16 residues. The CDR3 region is CASSDLGNSGANVLTF. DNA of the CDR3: TGTGCCAGCAGTGATCTCGGGAACTCTGGGGCCAACGTCCTGACTTTC.

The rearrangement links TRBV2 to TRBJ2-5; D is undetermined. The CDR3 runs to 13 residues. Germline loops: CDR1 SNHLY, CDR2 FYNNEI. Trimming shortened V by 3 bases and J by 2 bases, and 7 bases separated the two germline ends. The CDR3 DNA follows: TGTGCCAGCAGTGAGGGCAGGCAAGAGACCCAGTACTTC. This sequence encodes CASSEGRQETQYF.

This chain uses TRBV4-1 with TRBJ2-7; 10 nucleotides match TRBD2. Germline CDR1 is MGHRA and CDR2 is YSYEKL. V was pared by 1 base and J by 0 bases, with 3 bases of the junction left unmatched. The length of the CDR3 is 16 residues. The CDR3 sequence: CASSQGASGSSYEQYF. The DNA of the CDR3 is TGCGCCAGCAGCCAAGGGGCTAGCGGGAGCTCCTACGAGCAGTACTTC.

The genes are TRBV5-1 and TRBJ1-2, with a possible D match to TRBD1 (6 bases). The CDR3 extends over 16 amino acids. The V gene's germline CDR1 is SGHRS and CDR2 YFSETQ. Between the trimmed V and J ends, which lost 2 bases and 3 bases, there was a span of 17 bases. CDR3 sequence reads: CASSFETQGHHYGYTF. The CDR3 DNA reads TGCGCCAGCAGCTTCGAAACGCAGGGACATCACTATGGCTACACCTTC. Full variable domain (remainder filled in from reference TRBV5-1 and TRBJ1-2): KAGVTQTPRYLIKTRGQQVTLSCSPISGHRSVSWYQQTPGQGLQFLFEYFSETQRNKGNFPGRFSGRQFSNSRSEMNVSTLELGDSALYLCASSFETQGHHYGYTFGSGTRLTVV.

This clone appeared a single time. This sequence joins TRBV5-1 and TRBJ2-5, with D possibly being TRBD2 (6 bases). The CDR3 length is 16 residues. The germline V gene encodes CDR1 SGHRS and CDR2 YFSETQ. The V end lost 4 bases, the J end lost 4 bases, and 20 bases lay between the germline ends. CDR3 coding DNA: TGCGCCAGCAGCCGCGTCACCGGGAGTACAGGAGAGACCCAGTACTTC. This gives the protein CASSRVTGSTGETQYF.

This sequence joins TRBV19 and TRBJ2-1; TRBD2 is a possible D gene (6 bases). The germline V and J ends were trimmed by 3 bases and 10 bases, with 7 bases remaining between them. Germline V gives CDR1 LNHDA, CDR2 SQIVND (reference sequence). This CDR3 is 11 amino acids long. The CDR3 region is CASSIGSEQFF. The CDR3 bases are TGTGCCAGTAGTATCGGGAGCGAGCAGTTCTTC.

The CDR3 DNA reads as TGTGCCAGCAGCTGGACCGGGGCCGGGGAGCAGTTCTTC. It is translated as CASSWTGAGEQFF. The chain links TRBV7-9 to TRBJ2-1; tentatively, D is TRBD1 or TRBD2 (5 bases each). The CDR3 runs 13 residues. Germline lookup yields CDR1 SEHNR and CDR2 FQNEAQ (reference sequence). V was cut by 4 bases and J by 10 bases, with 14 bases left in between. The complete variable domain, with remaining parts taken from reference TRBV7-9 and TRBJ2-1, reads DTGVSQNPRHKITKRGQNVTFRCDPISEHNRLYWYRQTLGQGPEFLTYFQNEAQLEKSRLLSDRFSAERPKGSFSTLEIQRTEQGDSAMYLCASSWTGAGEQFFGPGTRLTVL.

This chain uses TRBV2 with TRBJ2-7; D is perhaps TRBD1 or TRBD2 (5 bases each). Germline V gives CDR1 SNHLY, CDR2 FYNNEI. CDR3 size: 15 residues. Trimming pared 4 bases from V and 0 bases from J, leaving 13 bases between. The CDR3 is CASSAGGGISYEQYF. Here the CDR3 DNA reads TGTGCCAGCAGTGCGGGTGGGGGTATCTCCTACGAGCAGTACTTC.

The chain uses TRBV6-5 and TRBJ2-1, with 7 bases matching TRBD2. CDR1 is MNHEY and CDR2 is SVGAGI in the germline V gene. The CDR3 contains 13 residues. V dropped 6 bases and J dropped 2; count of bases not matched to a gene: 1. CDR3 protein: CASRLAAYNEQFF. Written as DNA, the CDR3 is TGTGCCAGCAGGCTAGCGGCCTACAATGAGCAGTTCTTC.

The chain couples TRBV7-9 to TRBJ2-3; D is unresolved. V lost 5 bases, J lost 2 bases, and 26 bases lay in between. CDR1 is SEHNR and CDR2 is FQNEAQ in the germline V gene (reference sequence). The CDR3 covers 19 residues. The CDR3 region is CASSPLGGHKKVYTDTQYF. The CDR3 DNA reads TGTGCCAGCAGCCCCCTGGGCGGCCACAAGAAGGTTTACACAGATACGCAGTATTTT.

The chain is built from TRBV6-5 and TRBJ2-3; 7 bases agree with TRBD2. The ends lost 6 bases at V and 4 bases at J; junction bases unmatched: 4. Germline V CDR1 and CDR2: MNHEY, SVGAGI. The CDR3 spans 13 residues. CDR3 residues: CASRGRGPDTQYF. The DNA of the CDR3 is TGTGCCAGCAGGGGGAGGGGCCCAGATACGCAGTATTTT.

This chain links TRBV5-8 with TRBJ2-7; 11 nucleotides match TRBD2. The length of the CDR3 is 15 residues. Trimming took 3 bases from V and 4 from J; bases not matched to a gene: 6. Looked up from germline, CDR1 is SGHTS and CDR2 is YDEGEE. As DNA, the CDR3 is TGTGCCAGCAGCTCAACTAGCGGGAGTGGGTACGAGCAGTACTTC. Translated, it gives CASSSTSGSGYEQYF.

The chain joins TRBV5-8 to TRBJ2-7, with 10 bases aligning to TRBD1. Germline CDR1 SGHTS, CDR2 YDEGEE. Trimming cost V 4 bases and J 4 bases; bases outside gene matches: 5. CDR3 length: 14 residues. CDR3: CASSIGQGVYEQYF. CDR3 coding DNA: TGTGCCAGCAGCATCGGACAGGGGGTTTACGAGCAGTACTTC. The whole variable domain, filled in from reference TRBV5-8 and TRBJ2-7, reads EAGVTQSPTHLIKTRGQQATLRCSPISGHTSVYWYQQALGLGLQFLLWYDEGEERNRGNFPPRFSGRQFPNYSSELNVNALELEDSALYLCASSIGQGVYEQYFGPGTRLTVT.

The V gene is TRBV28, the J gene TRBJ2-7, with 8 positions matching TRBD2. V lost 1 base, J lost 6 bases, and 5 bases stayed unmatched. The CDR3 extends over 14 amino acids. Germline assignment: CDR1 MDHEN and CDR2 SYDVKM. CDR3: CASSLYRGGGEQYF. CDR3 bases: TGTGCCAGCAGTTTATATCGGGGGGGCGGCGAGCAGTACTTC.

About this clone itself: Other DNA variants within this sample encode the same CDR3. The CDR3 nucleotides read TGTGCCAGCAGAACTGGGGCCAACGTCCTGACTTTC. Translation: CASRTGANVLTF. The genes are TRBV27 and TRBJ2-6, with D uncertain. The V gene lost 6 bases and the J gene lost 2 bases, with 2 bases spanning the gap. CDR3 length equals 12 residues. From germline, CDR1 is MNHEY and CDR2 SMNVEV (reference sequence).

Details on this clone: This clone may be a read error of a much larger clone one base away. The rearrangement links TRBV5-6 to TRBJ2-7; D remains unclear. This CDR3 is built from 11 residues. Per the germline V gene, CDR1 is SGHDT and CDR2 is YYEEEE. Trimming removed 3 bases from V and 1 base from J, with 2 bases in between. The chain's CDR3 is CASSWSYEQYF. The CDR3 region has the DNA TGTGCCAGCAGCTGGTCCTACGAGCAGTACTTC.

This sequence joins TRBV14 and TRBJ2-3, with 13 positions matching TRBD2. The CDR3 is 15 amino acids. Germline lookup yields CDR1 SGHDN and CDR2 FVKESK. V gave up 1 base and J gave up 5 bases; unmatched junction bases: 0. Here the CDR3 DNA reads TGTGCCAGCAGCCAAGGACTAGCGGGAGGAGATACGCAGTATTTT. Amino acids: CASSQGLAGGDTQYF.

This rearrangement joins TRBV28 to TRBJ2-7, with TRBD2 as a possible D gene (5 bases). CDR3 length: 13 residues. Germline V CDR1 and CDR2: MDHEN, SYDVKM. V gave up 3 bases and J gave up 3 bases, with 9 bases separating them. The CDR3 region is CASSFAGSYEQYF. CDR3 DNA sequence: TGTGCCAGCAGTTTCGCGGGCAGCTACGAGCAGTACTTC.